This T cell receptor beta chain is drawn from a study of T cell repertoires in cytomegalovirus infection. General study results and limits: Dominating the ex vivo response were HLA-C-restricted CMV-specific TCR beta clonotypes.

TCRdb re-analysed the reads in MiXCR, keeping a single row per CDR3 protein. The table records 150,000 to 200,000 distinct CDR3 sequences, 9.5% of them present only once. Germline V gives CDR1 LNHDA, CDR2 SQIVND (reference sequence). The CDR3 consists of 13 residues. The V end was cut by 1 base, the J end by 7 bases, with 11 bases between. In its sample, this clonotype was seen many times. The antigen is not known. V usage is TRBV19 and J usage is TRBJ2-7; tentative D call: TRBD2 (6 bases). Sample: PBMCs. The sequence was collected from a human donor in good health (CMV status not recorded). Some clones in this sample may be carry-over from other donors' samples. The CDR3 nucleotides read TGTGCCAGTAGTATAGCCGGGAGTGGAGAGCAGTACTTC. It translates to CASSIAGSGEQYF.